This paragraph reports one TCR beta chain. CDR1 LNHDA and CDR2 SQIVND come from the germline V gene (reference sequence). This CDR3 is 14 amino acids long. Trimming left V 4 bases short and J 0 bases short, with 9 bases between. The sample belongs to a study of blood T cell repertoires in COVID-19. Clinical history reported by participants formed the basis on which cohorts were assigned. The table came from immunoSEQ multiplex PCR; TCRdb's copy has only in-frame clones and leaves some out. The profile covers under 250,000 clones, with approximately 88% appearing a single time and 2% to 3% taken by the ten largest.

V is TRBV19 and J is TRBJ1-2; D is ambiguous. This receptor was identified in a woman in her 30s with acute COVID-19. Sequences were obtained from PBMCs or T cells enriched from blood (not recorded which). CDR3 sequence reads: CASSTDEANYGYTF. The CDR3 nucleotides read TGTGCCAGTAGTACAGACGAGGCTAACTATGGCTACACCTTC.